This T cell receptor (beta chain) was obtained from a study of blood T cell repertoires in COVID-19. The wider study: COVID-19 samples collected from the United States, Italy and Spain covered acute and convalescent phases. Sample material is recorded as cDNA or gDNA derived from T cells, B-cell-depleted T cells, or PBMCs.

Authors' data handling: Estimation of nucleated cell counts was performed using reference gene primer amplification. Generated by immunoSEQ multiplex PCR, the TCRdb table keeps only in-frame clones and is missing some. That table furnishes V, J and clone size, whereas the DNA furnished D and trimming. The sample includes tens of thousands of clones, 88% seen only once; the top ten take roughly 6.2%. V gave up 2 bases and J gave up 2 bases, with 10 bases separating them. Germline CDR1 reads SNHLY; CDR2 reads FYNNEI. The CDR3 runs to 14 residues. The sequencing sample was made of peripheral blood. This clonotype was sampled from a man aged 50 to 60 with active COVID-19. The chain has TRBV2 and TRBJ2-7; D possibly corresponds to TRBD1 (5 bases). The CDR3 reads CASSELQGTYEQYF. Written as DNA, the CDR3 is TGTGCCAGCAGTGAACTCCAGGGCACCTACGAGCAGTACTTC.